This is a list of T cell receptor beta chains from one sample in a study of T cell responses to AZD1222 COVID-19 vaccine. The method was immunoSEQ multiplex PCR; TCRdb's version includes in-frame clones alone and lacks a portion of them. The sample consists of around 150,000 clones, approximately 93% of them appearing once. The sequenced sample was peripheral blood, obtained 28 days after the second AZD1222 dose. The receptors stem from an adult who received the AZD1222 COVID-19 vaccine. Both conserved end residues are part of each CDR3. A D gene is named only where the DNA matches it firmly. Not all rows give a size; the values are once, few, many and, for expanded clones, a class.

v_gene	len	j_gene	abundance	d_gene	CDR3aa	CDR3nt
TRBV9	15	TRBJ1-1	NA	NA	CASSVGAGMNTEAFF	TGTGCCAGCAGCGTAGGGGCAGGCATGAACACTGAAGCTTTCTTT
TRBV12-3/TRBV12-4	13	TRBJ1-2	NA	NA	CASSFPGNYGYTF	TGTGCCAGCAGTTTCCCGGGGAACTATGGCTACACCTTC
TRBV6-1	18	TRBJ2-5	NA	NA	CASSEGPGQYSFLATQYF	TGTGCCAGCAGTGAAGGCCCAGGGCAGTACTCGTTTTTGGCGACCCAGTACTTC
TRBV3-1/TRBV3-2	15	TRBJ1-2	NA	NA	CASSQAGTGAYGYTF	TGTGCCAGCAGCCAAGCGGGTACGGGGGCCTATGGCTACACCTTC
TRBV19	12	TRBJ2-1	once	NA	CASSARGPEQFF	TGTGCCAGTAGTGCCAGGGGTCCTGAGCAGTTCTTC
TRBV28	15	TRBJ2-5	NA	NA	CASSPSTGMGGTQYF	TGTGCCAGCAGTCCGTCCACAGGGATGGGGGGGACCCAGTACTTC
TRBV2	14	TRBJ2-1	NA	TRBD2	CASSPAGGHNEQFF	TGTGCCAGCAGTCCCGCGGGAGGGCACAATGAGCAGTTCTTC
TRBV18	12	TRBJ2-2	NA	NA	CASSRGSDELFF	TGTGCCAGCTCACGGGGATCGGATGAGCTGTTTTTT
TRBV24-1	17	TRBJ1-1	NA	TRBD1	CATSDLGQGRSNTEAFF	TGTGCCACCAGTGATTTGGGACAGGGCCGTTCGAACACTGAAGCTTTCTTT
TRBV3-1/TRBV3-2	17	TRBJ2-5	NA	TRBD2	CASSHQTSGGLQETQYF	TGTGCCAGCAGCCACCAGACTAGCGGGGGCCTCCAAGAGACCCAGTACTTC
TRBV11-2	15	TRBJ2-7	NA	TRBD2	CASSLRGTRDYEQYF	TGTGCCAGCAGCTTACGCGGGACTAGGGACTACGAGCAGTACTTC
TRBV19	13	TRBJ2-5	NA	NA	CASSIEGRQTQYF	TGTGCCAGTAGTATTGAGGGCAGGCAGACCCAGTACTTC
TRBV10-3	12	TRBJ2-7	NA	NA	CAISERDYEQYF	TGTGCCATCAGTGAGCGGGACTACGAGCAGTACTTC
TRBV14	15	TRBJ1-3	NA	NA	CASSQAGYPGYTIYF	TGTGCCAGCAGCCAAGCGGGTTACCCGGGTTACACCATATATTTT
TRBV21-1	13	TRBJ1-2	NA	NA	CASRGQGNYGYTF	TGTGCCAGCAGGGGACAGGGGAACTATGGCTACACCTTC
TRBV7-2	17	TRBJ1-6	NA	NA	CASSHRDSTLYNSPLHF	TGTGCCAGCAGCCACCGAGACAGTACCCTATATAATTCACCCCTCCACTTT
TRBV5-1	12	TRBJ2-7	NA	TRBD2	CASRREAHEQYF	TGCGCCAGCAGACGGGAGGCCCACGAGCAGTACTTC
TRBV7-2	14	TRBJ1-3	NA	NA	CASSLDGVGNTIYF	TGTGCCAGCAGCTTAGATGGGGTTGGAAACACCATATATTTT
TRBV5-5	14	TRBJ1-4	once	NA	CASSPAGTNEKLFF	TGTGCCAGCAGCCCAGCAGGAACTAATGAAAAACTGTTTTTT
TRBV19	12	TRBJ1-1	NA	NA	CASSQANTEAFF	TGTGCCAGTAGTCAGGCGAACACTGAAGCTTTCTTT
TRBV19	15	TRBJ2-6	NA	NA	CASSIGNSGANVLTF	TGTGCCAGTAGTATAGGCAACTCTGGGGCCAACGTCCTGACTTTC
TRBV5-4	16	TRBJ1-4	NA	NA	CASSLGTRAGSEKLFF	TGTGCCAGCAGCTTAGGTACCCGGGCGGGGAGTGAAAAACTGTTTTTT
TRBV10-2	14	TRBJ1-2	NA	NA	CASSESTQDYGYTF	TGCGCCAGCAGTGAGTCGACCCAGGACTATGGCTACACCTTC
TRBV4-1	13	TRBJ2-1	NA	NA	CASSPRDFNEQFF	TGCGCCAGCAGCCCCAGGGACTTCAATGAGCAGTTCTTC
TRBV28	18	TRBJ1-5	few	NA	CASSRDRIYFYSNQPQHF	TGTGCCAGCAGTAGAGACAGGATTTACTTCTATAGCAATCAGCCCCAGCATTTT
TRBV25-1	14	TRBJ1-5	NA	NA	CASSEQGYNQPQHF	TGTGCCAGCAGTGAACAGGGCTACAATCAGCCCCAGCATTTT
TRBV28	15	TRBJ2-3	NA	TRBD1	CASSGQGALTDTQYF	TGTGCCAGCAGTGGACAGGGGGCCCTCACAGATACGCAGTATTTT
TRBV5-1	15	TRBJ2-1	NA	TRBD2	CASTLGLVGNNEQFF	TGCGCCAGCACCCTAGGACTAGTGGGGAACAATGAGCAGTTCTTC
TRBV6-5	14	TRBJ1-2	NA	TRBD1	CASSRGQMDYGYTF	TGTGCCAGCAGCCGGGGACAGATGGACTATGGCTACACCTTC
TRBV29-1	13	TRBJ1-2	NA	NA	CSVESGPGGGYTF	TGCAGCGTTGAATCGGGTCCTGGTGGTGGCTACACCTTC
TRBV19	14	TRBJ1-3	NA	NA	CASGAESSGNTIYF	TGTGCCAGTGGCGCAGAGAGCTCTGGAAACACCATATATTTT
TRBV7-9	15	TRBJ1-5	NA	NA	CASSLAGTPDQPQHF	TGTGCCAGCAGCTTAGCTGGAACACCAGATCAGCCCCAGCATTTT
TRBV10-3	16	TRBJ2-6	NA	NA	CAISESGTPGANVLTF	TGTGCCATCAGTGAGTCTGGTACCCCTGGGGCCAACGTCCTGACTTTC
TRBV19	14	TRBJ1-3	once	TRBD1	CASSPGQGGNTIYF	TGTGCCAGTAGTCCGGGACAGGGAGGAAACACCATATATTTT
TRBV11-2	16	TRBJ1-2	NA	TRBD1	CASSLRGAGTVYGYTF	TGTGCCAGCAGCTTGAGGGGGGCCGGGACAGTGTATGGCTACACCTTC
TRBV24-1	16	TRBJ2-7	NA	TRBD2	CATSDRLTSGTYEQYF	TGTGCCACCAGTGATCGCCTGACTAGCGGAACCTACGAGCAGTACTTC
TRBV18	14	TRBJ2-5	NA	NA	CASSPPSRAETQYF	TGTGCCAGCTCACCACCGTCCAGGGCAGAGACCCAGTACTTC
TRBV7-8	15	TRBJ2-7	NA	NA	CASSSRRYGGIEQYF	TGTGCCAGCAGCTCCCGCCGATACGGGGGCATCGAGCAGTACTTC
TRBV4-3	14	TRBJ1-6	once	TRBD1	CASSRTGVRSPLHF	TGCGCCAGCAGCCGGACAGGGGTAAGATCACCCCTCCACTTT
TRBV15	17	TRBJ2-3	NA	NA	CATSRARGNSFKDTQYF	TGTGCCACCAGCAGAGCTAGGGGGAACAGTTTTAAAGATACGCAGTATTTT
TRBV3-1/TRBV3-2	13	TRBJ2-7	NA	TRBD1	CASSSAQGSEQYF	TGTGCCAGCAGCTCAGCACAGGGGTCCGAGCAGTACTTC
TRBV7-9	14	TRBJ1-5	NA	NA	CASSLVGTNQPQHF	TGTGCCAGCAGCTTAGTAGGGACCAATCAGCCCCAGCATTTT
TRBV6-1	16	TRBJ1-2	NA	TRBD1	CASSEARDREVGGYTF	TGTGCCAGCAGTGAAGCGCGGGACAGGGAAGTGGGTGGCTACACCTTC
TRBV28	14	TRBJ1-2	NA	NA	CASRSIGTGRGYTF	TGTGCCAGCAGATCAATCGGGACGGGCCGCGGCTACACCTTC
TRBV6-5	16	TRBJ1-3	NA	NA	CASSYSRTVSGNTIYF	TGTGCCAGCAGTTATTCCCGGACAGTCAGTGGAAACACCATATATTTT
TRBV5-3	14	TRBJ2-7	NA	TRBD1	CARSLGTGTYEQYF	TGTGCCAGAAGCTTGGGGACAGGAACCTACGAGCAGTACTTC
TRBV7-9	14	TRBJ2-7	NA	TRBD1	CASSFPGQGYEQYF	TGTGCCAGCAGCTTTCCGGGACAGGGGTACGAGCAGTACTTC
TRBV19	14	TRBJ1-3	NA	NA	CASSIPGTGNTIYF	TGTGCCAGTAGTATACCCGGGACTGGAAACACCATATATTTT
TRBV5-6	14	TRBJ2-7	NA	NA	CASSWVSVSDEQYF	TGTGCCAGCAGCTGGGTGAGCGTATCCGACGAGCAGTACTTC
TRBV14	19	TRBJ2-7	once	NA	CASSQVRLGSGLSGYEQYF	TGTGCCAGCAGCCAAGTACGGCTTGGTAGCGGCTTAAGCGGCTACGAGCAGTACTTC
TRBV5-1	14	TRBJ1-2	NA	NA	CASGDQGTAYGYTF	TGCGCCAGCGGGGATCAGGGGACGGCATATGGCTACACCTTC
TRBV6-5	14	TRBJ1-2	NA	NA	CASSYTGTEYGYTF	TGTGCCAGCAGTTACACCGGGACCGAGTATGGCTACACCTTC
TRBV29-1	13	TRBJ1-1	NA	TRBD1	CRAGQGRGTEAFF	TGCAGAGCGGGACAGGGCCGGGGCACTGAAGCTTTCTTT
TRBV12-3/TRBV12-4	13	TRBJ1-2	NA	NA	CATAGQGYYGYTF	TGTGCCACTGCGGGACAAGGATACTATGGCTACACCTTC
TRBV7-6	17	TRBJ1-6	NA	NA	CASSLGGRSWSNSPLHF	TGTGCCAGCAGCTTAGGGGGACGGTCGTGGTCCAATTCACCCCTCCACTTT
TRBV2	14	TRBJ2-1	NA	TRBD2	CASSEVAGADEQFF	TGTGCCAGCAGTGAGGTAGCGGGAGCCGATGAGCAGTTCTTC
TRBV4-1	15	TRBJ2-7	NA	NA	CASSQDIILRVSQYF	TGCGCCAGCAGCCAAGATATTATCCTCAGGGTTTCCCAGTACTTC
TRBV7-9	14	TRBJ1-1	once	NA	CASSLVVRYTEAFF	TGTGCCAGCAGCTTGGTAGTCAGGTACACTGAAGCTTTCTTT
TRBV28	15	TRBJ1-2	NA	NA	CASSPPPGRGYGYTF	TGTGCCAGCAGTCCTCCCCCAGGGAGGGGCTATGGCTACACCTTC